The 26 T cell receptor beta chains below come from one sample, sequenced in a study of Ad26.COV2.S vaccination and SARS-CoV-2 variants. Sequencing was performed with immunoSEQ multiplex PCR; in TCRdb, only in-frame clones are kept and a portion is missing. This table has hundreds of thousands of clones, about 87% appearing once. Indicated treatment: about 20 received Ad26.COV2.S at low or high dose, single or two shots; several received placebo; per-sample allocation not given. Samples came from day 63 after the first vaccine or placebo injection. The sequences come from peripheral blood, collected in a trial of Ad26.COV2.S vaccine versus placebo. These receptors came from a person between 18 and 60 years old who received the Ad26.COV2.S COVID-19 vaccine or a placebo.

The J gene is TRBJ2-7, the V gene TRBV18; the D gene is possibly TRBD1 (5 bases). Trimming left V 0 bases short and J 4 bases short, with 16 bases between. Germline V gene data show CDR1 as KGHSH and CDR2 as LQKENI. The CDR3 is 16 residues long. Written as DNA, the CDR3 is TGTGCCAGCTCACCACCGATAACCGGACACCCATACGAGCAGTACTTC. The encoded protein is CASSPPITGHPYEQYF.

V and J are TRBV19 and TRBJ1-5; D is unresolved. There are 18 residues in the CDR3. CDR1 and CDR2 (germline): LNHDA, SQIVND (reference sequence). Trimming took 4 bases from V and 2 from J, leaving 21 bases between them. The CDR3 sequence is CASSNGGRLFLGNQPQHF. Here the CDR3 DNA reads TGTGCCAGTAGTAATGGCGGTAGATTATTTTTGGGCAATCAGCCCCAGCATTTT. Combining the CDR3 with reference TRBV19 and TRBJ1-5 gives the whole variable domain DGGITQSPKYLFRKEGQNVTLSCEQNLNHDAMYWYRQDPGQGLRLIYYSQIVNDFQKGDIAEGYSVSREKKESFPLTVTSAQKNPTAFYLCASSNGGRLFLGNQPQHFGDGTRLSIL.

The genes are TRBV6-6 and TRBJ1-5; D is possibly TRBD1 (5 bases). V was pared by 8 bases and J by 5 bases, with 13 bases between. The CDR3 spans 13 residues. Germline V gives CDR1 MNHNY, CDR2 SVGAGI (reference sequence). CDR3 protein: CASGEQEYQPQHF. CDR3 bases: TGTGCCAGCGGGGAACAGGAATATCAGCCCCAGCATTTT.

The chain is built from TRBV15 and TRBJ2-3; the D gene is possibly TRBD2 (5 bases). There are 15 residues in the CDR3. V was shortened by 6 bases and J by 0 bases, with 13 bases between the two germline ends. From germline, CDR1 is LNHNV and CDR2 YYDKDF (reference sequence). The CDR3 DNA follows: TGTGCCACCAGTAAGGTAGAGGGAAGCACAGATACGCAGTATTTT. It is translated as CATSKVEGSTDTQYF.

The chain uses TRBV9 and TRBJ2-7, with 8 bases identical to TRBD2. Looked up from germline, CDR1 is SGDLS and CDR2 is YYNGEE. CDR3 length: 13 amino acids. With 2 bases clipped from V and 5 bases from J, the junction kept 3 bases outside the gene matches. The CDR3 nucleotides read TGTGCCAGCAGCGTTAGCGGGATAAACGAGCAGTACTTC. It translates to CASSVSGINEQYF.

The rearrangement joins TRBV28 to TRBJ1-1; D is unresolved. Germline V lookup: CDR1 MDHEN, CDR2 SYDVKM. This CDR3 has 14 residues. Trimming stripped 3 bases from V and 1 base from J, with 9 bases between. CDR3 coding DNA: TGTGCCAGCAGTTTTGATCGGTGGAACACTGAAGCTTTCTTT. It translates to CASSFDRWNTEAFF.

DNA for the CDR3: TGTGCCAGCAGTTTCCGAGGATACGAGCAGTACTTC. Translation gives CASSFRGYEQYF. The chain recombines TRBV27 with TRBJ2-7; no reliable D call. Trimming stripped 3 bases from V and 4 bases from J, with 7 bases between. The CDR3 spans 12 residues. Per germline, CDR1 MNHEY and CDR2 SMNVEV (reference sequence).

The chain employs TRBV7-3 and TRBJ2-3; TRBD2 is a possible D gene (5 bases). Germline-derived CDR1 and CDR2 are SGHTA and FQGTGA. This CDR3 spans 15 amino acids. Trimming pared 2 bases from V and 2 bases from J, leaving 11 bases between. The CDR3 protein is CASSLGRGITDTQYF. Written as DNA, the CDR3 is TGTGCCAGCAGCTTAGGTCGGGGAATCACAGATACGCAGTATTTT.

Of note for this clone: The same CDR3 can be traced to other DNA sequences in this sample. The chain has TRBV9 and TRBJ2-5, with TRBD2 matching over 11 bases. The CDR3 consists of 15 residues. Germline CDR1 and CDR2: SGDLS and YYNGEE. The V and J ends lost 2 bases and 5 bases, in that order; junction bases with no gene match: 5. The CDR3 loop reads CASSVSGGAGETQYF. In DNA form, the CDR3 reads TGTGCCAGCAGCGTTAGCGGGGGGGCCGGGGAGACCCAGTACTTC.

The chain carries TRBV9 and TRBJ2-1; D not certain. CDR1 and CDR2 from the germline V gene are SGDLS and YYNGEE. V gave up 0 bases and J gave up 9 bases, with 7 bases separating them. The CDR3 sequence is 12 residues long. CDR3 loop: CASSVGQSEQFF. In nucleotides, the CDR3 is TGTGCCAGCAGCGTAGGGCAGTCTGAGCAGTTCTTC.

This clone has ten or more counts. Within the sample, other DNA sequences also encode this same CDR3. This chain uses TRBV6-5 with TRBJ1-1; tentative D call: TRBD1 (5 bases). Trimming took off 6 bases at V and 1 base at J, with 9 bases between the two ends. The CDR3 has 13 residues. Germline values: CDR1 MNHEY, CDR2 SVGAGI. The DNA for the CDR3 is TGTGCCAGCAGCGACAGAGGGAACACTGAAGCTTTCTTT. It translates to CASSDRGNTEAFF.

This chain links TRBV7-9 with TRBJ1-2; D unresolved. The CDR3 sequence is 13 residues long. Germline lookup yields CDR1 SEHNR and CDR2 FQNEAQ (reference sequence). V was shortened by 8 bases and J by 0 bases, with 10 bases between the two germline ends. The CDR3 protein is CASRTEANYGYTF. The CDR3 coding sequence is TGTGCCAGCCGAACAGAAGCTAACTATGGCTACACCTTC.

The chain carries TRBV25-1 and TRBJ1-6; 7 bases agree with TRBD1. The CDR3 is made up of 15 amino acids. The J segment lost 4 bases and the V segment lost 4 bases, leaving 4 bases of the junction unmatched. In germline, CDR1 is MGHDK, CDR2 SYGVNS. The CDR3 coding sequence is TGTGCCAGCAGTGCCGGGGACAGTTATAATTCACCCCTCCACTTT. Residues: CASSAGDSYNSPLHF.

The V gene is TRBV15, the J gene TRBJ1-1; D is undetermined. The CDR3 contains 17 residues. Germline V gene lookup returns CDR1 LNHNV and CDR2 YYDKDF (reference sequence). V gave up 5 bases and J gave up 0 bases, with 19 bases separating them. CDR3 protein: CATSPYQAERLNTEAFF. CDR3 DNA sequence: TGTGCCACCAGCCCCTATCAAGCGGAAAGGTTGAACACTGAAGCTTTCTTT.

The V and J genes are TRBV19 and TRBJ2-5, with 9 bases lining up with TRBD1. This CDR3 is 15 amino acids long. Looked up from germline, CDR1 is LNHDA and CDR2 is SQIVND (reference sequence). The trim removed 3 bases at V and 5 bases at J, leaving 7 bases unmatched. Written as DNA, the CDR3 is TGTGCCAGTAGTATCCACAGGGGGCGTCAGGAGACCCAGTACTTC. Translation gives CASSIHRGRQETQYF.

The genes are TRBV2 and TRBJ2-3, with D perhaps matching TRBD2 (6 bases). The CDR3 has 15 residues. V lost 4 bases to trimming and J lost 6 bases, with 17 bases between them. Germline V CDR1 and CDR2: SNHLY, FYNNEI. This chain's CDR3 is CASSVFPAGSDTQYF. DNA for the CDR3: TGTGCCAGCAGTGTATTCCCGGCGGGGTCGGATACGCAGTATTTT.

This clone came up many times. The chain couples TRBV6-5 to TRBJ1-2, with D maybe TRBD1 (5 bases). Germline V gene lookup returns CDR1 MNHEY and CDR2 SVGAGI. This CDR3 spans 13 amino acids. Deletions cut 6 bases from V and 4 bases from J, with 12 bases between. The DNA of the CDR3 is TGTGCCAGCAGGGACCCAGGGTCCTATGGCTACACCTTC. Translating it yields CASRDPGSYGYTF.

The chain recombines TRBV28 with TRBJ1-4; D not certain. Germline CDR1 reads MDHEN; CDR2 reads SYDVKM. V was pared by 6 bases and J by 0 bases, with 14 bases between. The CDR3 is 16 residues long. CDR3 bases: TGTGCCAGCAGACACGAGCGGGGAGCAACTAATGAAAAACTGTTTTTT. Its protein product is CASRHERGATNEKLFF.

This clone was recorded once. V and J are TRBV7-2 and TRBJ2-3; the match to TRBD2 covers 9 bases. Germline V gene lookup returns CDR1 SGHTA and CDR2 FQGNSA. Trimming removed 1 base from V and 3 bases from J; junction bases left unmatched: 8. CDR3 length: 17 amino acids. The CDR3 coding sequence is TGTGCCAGCAGCTTAGAGGTGATTAGCGGGAGTACAGATACGCAGTATTTT. Encoded protein: CASSLEVISGSTDTQYF.

The rearrangement links TRBV6-5 to TRBJ2-7; no definite D call. Trimming shortened V by 2 bases and J by 3 bases, and 11 bases separated the two germline ends. CDR3 length equals 14 residues. Germline CDR1 is MNHEY and CDR2 is SVGAGI. This chain's CDR3 is CASSYRSANYEQYF. The CDR3 coding sequence is TGTGCCAGCAGTTACAGATCAGCCAACTACGAGCAGTACTTC.

Notes on this clone: An end of the junction does not agree with germline; a read error may underlie this. The gene calls are TRBV5-4 and TRBJ1-1; TRBD1 might be the D (5 bases). The CDR3 covers 14 residues. Germline V CDR1 and CDR2: SGHNT, YYREEE (reference sequence). Written as DNA, the CDR3 is TGTGCCAGCAGCCCCGGTGGGGGGGTCCCCCAGCTCGGCTTT. This translates into CASSPGGGVPQLGF.

This chain links TRBV7-3 with TRBJ2-7; a weak D match, TRBD2 (5 bases). CDR1 and CDR2 from the germline V gene are SGHTA and FQGTGA. V lost 4 bases and J 7 bases, leaving 14 bases between the germline ends. The length of the CDR3 is 13 residues. CDR3 DNA: TGTGCCAGCAGCTCTTATCCGGGCGGGGAGCAGTACTTC. Translation: CASSSYPGGEQYF.

The rearrangement joins TRBV30 to TRBJ1-1; a possible D gene is TRBD1 (5 bases). The CDR3 has 13 residues. Trimming shortened V by 2 bases and J by 5 bases, and 12 bases separated the two germline ends. Looked up from germline, CDR1 is GTSNPN and CDR2 is SVGIG (reference sequence). The CDR3: CAWSRDLRTEAFF. The CDR3 coding sequence is TGTGCCTGGAGTAGGGACCTGAGGACTGAAGCTTTCTTT.

The V call is TRBV4-3, the J call TRBJ1-4; 7 bases agree with TRBD1. The CDR3 consists of 15 residues. Germline trimming cut 4 bases from V and 6 bases from J; bases unmatched to any gene: 8. Germline values: CDR1 LGHNA, CDR2 YSLEER. This chain's CDR3 is CASSLSGTADEKLFF. Here the CDR3 DNA reads TGCGCCAGCAGCCTCTCCGGGACAGCCGATGAAAAACTGTTTTTT.

This clone was detected once. The genes are TRBV5-1 and TRBJ1-4; possible D gene TRBD1, 6 bases. CDR1 and CDR2 (germline): SGHRS, YFSETQ. V was shortened by 0 bases and J by 6 bases, with 9 bases between the two germline ends. The CDR3 runs to 14 residues. The CDR3 nucleotides read TGCGCCAGCAGCTTGGACAGGGTAGATGAAAAACTGTTTTTT. It yields the protein CASSLDRVDEKLFF. Full variable domain (outside the CDR3, taken from reference TRBV5-1 and TRBJ1-4): KAGVTQTPRYLIKTRGQQVTLSCSPISGHRSVSWYQQTPGQGLQFLFEYFSETQRNKGNFPGRFSGRQFSNSRSEMNVSTLELGDSALYLCASSLDRVDEKLFFGSGTQLSVL.

This chain joins TRBV28 and TRBJ2-7, with 7 bases identical to TRBD2. In germline, CDR1 is MDHEN, CDR2 SYDVKM. The V and J ends lost 10 bases and 3 bases, in that order; junction bases with no gene match: 15. This CDR3 contains 15 residues. CDR3 protein: CATHEGGRASYEQYF. CDR3 DNA sequence: TGTGCCACCCATGAGGGAGGGCGGGCGAGCTACGAGCAGTACTTC.